This entry features one T cell receptor (beta chain) sequence. Its binding antigen is unknown. Base quality data are lacking; no much larger clone is found one base away. This sample is drawn from a study of cytomegalovirus exposure and HLA in healthy donors (dated by TCRdb to about 2017). About the study as a whole: An earlier analysis of a few hundred of the donors reported approximately 280 Gb of sequence data and 100 million to 120 million unique TCR beta sequences obtained from about 180 million T cells. About 320 gigabases of sequencing data and around 87 million unique TCR sequences were included in an early release covering about 700 HLA-typed donors. The genetic ancestry cluster associated with self-reported Caucasian donors included around 76% of the roughly 400 genotyped donors. The aim of the study was to test whether cataloging public T cell receptors could identify signatures of past pathogen exposure. Using immunosequencing, the study profiled T cell repertoires from some 670 subjects and related those repertoires to cytomegalovirus serostatus. A separate validation cohort of roughly 110 different subjects was used in addition to the 666-subject first cohort. The study combined high-throughput TCR immunosequencing, statistical association of individual TCRs with disease status, and machine learning to predict cytomegalovirus infection status. In a later analysis, previously published TCR beta repertoires from 500 to 750 donors were re-analyzed and high-resolution HLA genotyping was added so that TCR occurrence patterns could be studied. Rather than drawing on any new phenotypic data, the later analysis identified candidate immune exposures from TCR beta sequences and the way those sequences occurred across donors. In an earlier analysis of 587 of the donors, high-throughput TCR beta sequencing was used to judge whether each TCR beta V gene segment behaved as functional or pseudogenic. Donor age, sex, ethnicity and CMV serostatus were compiled alongside the repertoire data. A later genetic analysis used genome-wide SNP genotypes for about 60% of the 666 donors, treating that subset as a discovery cohort. All discovery cohort repertoires had been generated using a single sequencing platform. Class I and class II HLA loci were covered by the typing at four-digit resolution. Typing coverage differed by locus: A, B, C, DRB1 and DQB1 were typed in roughly 620-630 donors, DQA1 in 500 to 550, DPA1 in roughly 590, and DPB1 in just under 490. About five DR-DQ haplotypes were treated as single units for association and clustering because of strong linkage in the cohort. Among around 400 genotyped donors of the cohort, an average of about 240,000 unique TCR beta nucleotide sequences were sequenced per donor, roughly 18% of them non-productive.

Points the paper makes about the study in general: In a later analysis, HLA-associated TCR beta chains were found to be more clonally expanded and to have lower generation probabilities than equally common non-associated chains. A later analysis found that TCR association rates varied across HLA loci, with DRB1 alleles showing the most associated TCRs and HLA-C alleles the fewest. Linkage disequilibrium might explain the correlated functional status among segregating V segments, but an unknown experimental factor could not be excluded. In an earlier analysis of 587 of the donors, most TCR beta V segments appeared in productive rearrangements about 87% or about 30% of the time, broadly matching IMGT annotations. In the study, 164 TCR beta chains were listed as associated with cytomegalovirus. Only TCR beta chains were sequenced in this cohort, and the absence of alpha or paired-chain data limited detectable features. An association between a missense DCLRE1C variant and V-gene and J-gene trimming of TCR beta chains was found in a later genetic analysis and replicated in an independent cohort. A further reported finding was that TCR beta sequences accurately predicted the HLA-A and HLA-B alleles for most subjects in the first cohort. In a later analysis, over 15,000 TCR beta sequences were associated with specific HLA alleles at a false discovery rate of 0.05. The classifier was reported to diagnose cytomegalovirus status with high specificity and sensitivity in both the original cohort and the validation cohort. A group of highly shared sequence variants was considered likely to be a technical artifact of the sequencing pipeline. The only immune exposure information available for the cohort was CMV serostatus. According to a later analysis, parvovirus B19, influenza, CMV and Epstein-Barr virus appeared linked to several top co-occurrence clusters. Most CMV-associated TCR beta chains appeared to be HLA-restricted in a later analysis, and the HLA associations seemed to be driven largely by CMV exposure. The earlier analysis of 587 of the donors excluded some 15 rarely observed V segments, including chromosome 9 orphons, because counts were too low. Most TCR sequences were seen in very few donors, while some public TCRs were found in many individuals. A later genetic analysis reported fewer N-insertions in productive TCRs among donors in an Asian-associated ancestry cluster than the roughly 700-donor mean. The authors suggested that the approach could potentially be generalized to other disease states and immunological phenotypes. The presence/absence analyses assumed that sequencing depth was roughly uniform across donors, and that assumption may not be true. When HLA alleles, especially DR and DQ, strongly co-occurred, TCR associations were difficult to assign to individual alleles. HLA typing was unavailable for some donors at each locus, so association tests used only the typed subset. The 87-base-pair reads could not distinguish some IMGT-functional V segments, including TRBV6-2 and TRBV6-3, so those segments were excluded. Three of the identified cytomegalovirus-associated TCR beta chains were confirmed in vitro to be specific for cytomegalovirus antigens.

Looking up the germline V gene yields CDR1 WSHSY and CDR2 SAAADI. Cut back by 3 bases and 9 bases, the V and J ends lie 17 bases apart. The CDR3 covers 14 residues, taking in both the cysteine and the phenylalanine. The DNA shown is the 42-base CDR3, in frame from base 1. The cohort comprised some 680 healthy bone marrow donors. Cohort members were all nominally healthy when sampled, although unrecorded immune exposures were likely present. The donor tested CMV seronegative and was one of the 352 seronegative cohort members. A peripheral blood sample was collected from each donor, and TCR beta sequencing was performed on peripheral blood mononuclear cells. The Qiagen DNeasy Blood Extraction Kit was used to extract genomic DNA from the blood cell samples. The protocol used for the library was the immunoSEQ multiplex PCR assay. A mixture of 60 forward primers for TCR Vbeta segments and 13 reverse primers for TCR Jbeta segments was used in the multiplex PCR. Amplification of the CDR3 region of rearranged TCR beta genes was performed with a multiplex PCR assay on genomic DNA. Amplified TCR beta libraries were sequenced as 87-base-pair reads on the Illumina HiSeq System. As for how the authors treated the data: A later analysis tallied 75 million to 85 million unique TCR beta chains across the 666 repertoires, and 10 million to 11 million of those chains were shared by two or more donors. To remove PCR and sequencing errors, raw reads were error-corrected and collapsed into unique sequences using a nearest-neighbor algorithm that merged closely related sequences. CDR3 sequences were aligned to IMGT reference sequences to assign V, D and J gene segments. For a sequence to be retained, a match of at least six nucleotides to both a V gene segment and a J gene segment was required. Rearrangements were classified as productive when the CDR3 lacked stop codons and remained in frame with V and J, and all other rearrangements were classified as non-productive. CDR3 was defined according to IMGT convention as the region running from the second conserved V-encoded cysteine to the conserved J-encoded phenylalanine. Sequences without an unambiguous match to a single V gene segment were excluded from the earlier analysis of approximately 600 of the donors. An earlier analysis of 587 of the donors called V segments functional above 56.7% productive rearrangements and segregating when the between-donor standard deviation exceeded 5%. A statistical classification framework was built for diagnosing cytomegalovirus status from the catalog of TCR beta chain sequences. In a later analysis, TCR nucleotide sequences were compared against IMGT/GENE-DB human TR gene sequences so that V and J genes could be assigned. Using the TCRdist pipeline, a later analysis assigned CDR3 sequences along with most-parsimonious VDJ recombination scenarios. A later analysis defined each TCR beta chain by its CDR3 amino acid sequence plus V-gene family, and excluded reads lacking a unique V-gene family. To address suspected cross-contamination and a sequencing artifact, a later analysis removed over 500 highly shared, low-generation-probability nucleotide sequences. For each public chain, a later analysis derived a clonal expansion index from normalized ranks of inferred template counts within each repertoire. In a later analysis, generation probabilities were computed with a VDJ recombination model fitted to out-of-frame rearrangements, and the resulting probabilities were checked against IGoR. In a later analysis, hypergeometric tests were used to score TCR-TCR, TCR-HLA and TCR-CMV co-occurrence, with a repertoire-size bias correction applied to TCR pairs. To estimate false discovery rates, a later analysis permuted the HLA or CMV assignments 20 times. In a later analysis, co-occurring TCRs were grouped with DBSCAN, and TCRdist sequence similarity was added when clustering was performed within HLA-allele-positive subsets. For co-occurrence clustering, repertoires with fewer than 30,000 or more than 120,000 public chains were excluded, along with roughly 5 repertoires with anomalous nucleotide sharing. TCRdb holds this immuneACCESS table with in-frame rearrangements only. Some clones are missing; in checked studies, unresolved V genes explain under half, and the rest has no known cause. For V, J and clone size, that table is used; D and trimming come from the DNA. For this sample there are around 200,000 clones; 80% appear just once. Of the sample, under 0.8% is held by the ten largest clones.

The chain was built from TRBV10-2 and TRBJ1-1; too little of a D gene remains to name it. Specimen: PBMCs. This sequence was found in a boy aged 5-17 years in good health and CMV-seronegative. The bases read TGCGCCAGCAGTGAAGGTGATTTAGAGGCTAAAGCTTTCTTT. This is translated as CASSEGDLEAKAFF.